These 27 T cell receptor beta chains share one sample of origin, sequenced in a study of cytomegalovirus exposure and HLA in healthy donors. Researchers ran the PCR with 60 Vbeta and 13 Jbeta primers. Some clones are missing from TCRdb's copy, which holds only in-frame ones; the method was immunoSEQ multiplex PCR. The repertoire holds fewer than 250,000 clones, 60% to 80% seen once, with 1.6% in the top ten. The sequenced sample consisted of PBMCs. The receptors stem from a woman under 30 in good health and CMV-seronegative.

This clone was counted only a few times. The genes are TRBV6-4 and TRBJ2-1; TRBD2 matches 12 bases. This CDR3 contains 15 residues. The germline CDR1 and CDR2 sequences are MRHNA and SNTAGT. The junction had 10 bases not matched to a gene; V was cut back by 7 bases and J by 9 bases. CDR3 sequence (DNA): TGTGCCAGCAAAAGACTAGCGGGAGAGGTCGGTGAGCAGTTCTTC. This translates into CASKRLAGEVGEQFF.

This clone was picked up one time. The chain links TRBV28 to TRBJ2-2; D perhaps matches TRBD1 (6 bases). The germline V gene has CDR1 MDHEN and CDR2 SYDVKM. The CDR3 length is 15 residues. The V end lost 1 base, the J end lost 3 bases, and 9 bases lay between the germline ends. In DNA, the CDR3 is TGTGCCAGCAGTTTATATCAGGGGTACACCGGGGAGCTGTTTTTT. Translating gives CASSLYQGYTGELFF.

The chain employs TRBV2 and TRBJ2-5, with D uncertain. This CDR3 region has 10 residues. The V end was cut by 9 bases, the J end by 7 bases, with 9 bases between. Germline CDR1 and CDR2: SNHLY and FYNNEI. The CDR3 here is CASEVGTQYF. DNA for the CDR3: TGTGCCAGTGAGGTGGGGACCCAGTACTTC.

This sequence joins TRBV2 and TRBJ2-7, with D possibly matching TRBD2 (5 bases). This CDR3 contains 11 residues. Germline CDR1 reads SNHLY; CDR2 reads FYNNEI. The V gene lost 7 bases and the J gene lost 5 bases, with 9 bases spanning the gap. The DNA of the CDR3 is TGTGCCAGCATTTCCGGGAACGAGCAGTACTTC. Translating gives CASISGNEQYF.

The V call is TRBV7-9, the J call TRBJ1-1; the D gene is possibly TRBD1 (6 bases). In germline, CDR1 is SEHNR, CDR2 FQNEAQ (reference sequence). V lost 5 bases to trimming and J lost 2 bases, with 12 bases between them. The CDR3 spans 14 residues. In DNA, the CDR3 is TGTGCCAGCAGCCAACAGGGCGCCAACACTGAAGCTTTCTTT. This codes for CASSQQGANTEAFF.

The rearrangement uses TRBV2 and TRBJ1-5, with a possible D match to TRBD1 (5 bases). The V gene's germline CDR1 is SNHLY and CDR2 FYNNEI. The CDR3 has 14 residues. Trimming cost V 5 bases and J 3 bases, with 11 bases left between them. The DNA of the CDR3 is TGTGCCAGCAGTTGGGGACTCGACAATCAGCCCCAGCATTTT. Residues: CASSWGLDNQPQHF.

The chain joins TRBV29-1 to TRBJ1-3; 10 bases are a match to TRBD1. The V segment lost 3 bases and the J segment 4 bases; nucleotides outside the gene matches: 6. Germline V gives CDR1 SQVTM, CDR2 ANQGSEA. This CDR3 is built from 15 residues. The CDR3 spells CSVEGQGTVGNTIYF. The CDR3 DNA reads TGCAGCGTTGAGGGACAGGGGACTGTGGGAAACACCATATATTTT.

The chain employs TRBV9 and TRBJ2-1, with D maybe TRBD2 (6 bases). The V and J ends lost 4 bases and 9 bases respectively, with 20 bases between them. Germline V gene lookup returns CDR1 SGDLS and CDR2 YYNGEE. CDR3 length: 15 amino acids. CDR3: CASSSRGTVIGEQFF. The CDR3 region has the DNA TGTGCCAGCAGCTCCCGGGGGACGGTGATAGGTGAGCAGTTCTTC.

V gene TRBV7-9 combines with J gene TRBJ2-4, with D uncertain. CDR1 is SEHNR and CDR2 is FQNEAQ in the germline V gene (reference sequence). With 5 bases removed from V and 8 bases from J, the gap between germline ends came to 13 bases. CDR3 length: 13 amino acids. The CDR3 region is CASSQPPRDIQYF. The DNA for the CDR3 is TGTGCCAGCAGCCAGCCCCCTCGGGACATTCAGTACTTC.

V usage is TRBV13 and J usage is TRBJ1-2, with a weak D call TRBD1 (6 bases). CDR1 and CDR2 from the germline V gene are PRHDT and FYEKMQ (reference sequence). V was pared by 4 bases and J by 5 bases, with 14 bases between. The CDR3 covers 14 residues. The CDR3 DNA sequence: TGTGCCAGCAGCTCAAGGGGGGGGAGTTATGGCTACACCTTC. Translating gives CASSSRGGSYGYTF.

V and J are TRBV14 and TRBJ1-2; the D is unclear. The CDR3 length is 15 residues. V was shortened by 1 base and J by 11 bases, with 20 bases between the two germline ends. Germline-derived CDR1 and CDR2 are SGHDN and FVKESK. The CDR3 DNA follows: TGTGCCAGCAGCCAAGTTTTTTCGCCCCCAACTGTTTACACCTTC. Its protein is CASSQVFSPPTVYTF. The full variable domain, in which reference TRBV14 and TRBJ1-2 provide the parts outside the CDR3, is EAGVTQFPSHSVIEKGQTVTLRCDPISGHDNLYWYRRVMGKEIKFLLHFVKESKQDESGMPNNRFLAERTGGTYSTLKVQPAELEDSGVYFCASSQVFSPPTVYTFGSGTRLTVV.

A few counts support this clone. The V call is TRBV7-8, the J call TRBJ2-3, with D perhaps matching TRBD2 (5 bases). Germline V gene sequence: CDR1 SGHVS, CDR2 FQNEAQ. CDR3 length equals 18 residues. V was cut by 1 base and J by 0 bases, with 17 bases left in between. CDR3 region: CASSLGSGALTSTDTQYF. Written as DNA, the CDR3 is TGTGCCAGCAGCTTAGGGAGCGGAGCCTTAACTAGCACAGATACGCAGTATTTT.

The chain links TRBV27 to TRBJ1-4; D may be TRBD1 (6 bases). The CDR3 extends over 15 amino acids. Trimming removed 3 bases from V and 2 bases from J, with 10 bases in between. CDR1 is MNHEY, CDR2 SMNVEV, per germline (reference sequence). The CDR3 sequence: CASSFRQATNEKLFF. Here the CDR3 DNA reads TGTGCCAGCAGTTTCAGACAGGCCACTAATGAAAAACTGTTTTTT.

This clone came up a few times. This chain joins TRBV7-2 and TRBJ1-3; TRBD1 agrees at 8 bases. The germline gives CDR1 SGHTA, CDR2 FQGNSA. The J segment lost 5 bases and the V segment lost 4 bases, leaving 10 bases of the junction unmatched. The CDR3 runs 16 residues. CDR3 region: CASSSNRGFRRNTIYF. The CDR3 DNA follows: TGTGCCAGCAGCTCCAACAGGGGGTTCAGGAGAAACACCATATATTTT.

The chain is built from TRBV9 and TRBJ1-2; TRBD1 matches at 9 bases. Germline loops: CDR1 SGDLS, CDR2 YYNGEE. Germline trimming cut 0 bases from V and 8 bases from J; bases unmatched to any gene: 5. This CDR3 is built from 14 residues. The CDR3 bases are TGTGCCAGCAGCGTAGACAGGGGGCTGGGAGGCTACACCTTC. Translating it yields CASSVDRGLGGYTF.

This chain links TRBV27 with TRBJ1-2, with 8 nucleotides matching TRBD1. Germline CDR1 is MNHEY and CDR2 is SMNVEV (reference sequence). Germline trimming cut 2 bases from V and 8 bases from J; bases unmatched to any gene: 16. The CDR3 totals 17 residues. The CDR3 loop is CASSLGLFRGLGFGYTF. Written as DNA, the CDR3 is TGTGCCAGCAGTTTAGGACTATTCAGGGGGCTTGGGTTCGGCTACACCTTC.

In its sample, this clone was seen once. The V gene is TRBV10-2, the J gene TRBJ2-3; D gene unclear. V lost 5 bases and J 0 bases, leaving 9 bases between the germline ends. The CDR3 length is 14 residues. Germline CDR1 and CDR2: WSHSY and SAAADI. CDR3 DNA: TGCGCCAGCAGTCGGAGCTCTAGCACAGATACGCAGTATTTT. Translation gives CASSRSSSTDTQYF.

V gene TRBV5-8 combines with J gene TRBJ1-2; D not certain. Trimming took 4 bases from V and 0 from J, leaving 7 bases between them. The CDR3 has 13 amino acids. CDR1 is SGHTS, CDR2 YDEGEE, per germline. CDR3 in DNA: TGTGCCAGCAGCCCTGGAGCTAACTATGGCTACACCTTC. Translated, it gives CASSPGANYGYTF. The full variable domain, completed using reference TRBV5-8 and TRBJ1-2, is EAGVTQSPTHLIKTRGQQATLRCSPISGHTSVYWYQQALGLGLQFLLWYDEGEERNRGNFPPRFSGRQFPNYSSELNVNALELEDSALYLCASSPGANYGYTFGSGTRLTVV.

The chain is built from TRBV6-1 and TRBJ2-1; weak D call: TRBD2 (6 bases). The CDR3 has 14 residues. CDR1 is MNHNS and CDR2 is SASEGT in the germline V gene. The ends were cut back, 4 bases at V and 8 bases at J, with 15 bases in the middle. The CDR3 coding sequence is TGTGCCAGCAGTGCCGGCGGGGCCGACGATGAGCAGTTCTTC. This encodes CASSAGGADDEQFF.

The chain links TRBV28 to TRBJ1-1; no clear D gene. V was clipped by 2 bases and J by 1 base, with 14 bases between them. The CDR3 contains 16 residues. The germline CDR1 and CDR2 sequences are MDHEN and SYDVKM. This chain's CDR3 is CASSLETGLQNTEAFF. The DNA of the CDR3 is TGTGCCAGCAGTTTAGAAACCGGTCTCCAGAACACTGAAGCTTTCTTT.

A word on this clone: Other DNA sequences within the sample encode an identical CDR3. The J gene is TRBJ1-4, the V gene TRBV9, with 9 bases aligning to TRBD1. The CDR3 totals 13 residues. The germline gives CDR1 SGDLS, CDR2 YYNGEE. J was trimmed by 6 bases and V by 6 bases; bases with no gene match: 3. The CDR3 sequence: CASKGQGHEKLFF. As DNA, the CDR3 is TGTGCCAGCAAGGGACAGGGCCATGAAAAACTGTTTTTT.

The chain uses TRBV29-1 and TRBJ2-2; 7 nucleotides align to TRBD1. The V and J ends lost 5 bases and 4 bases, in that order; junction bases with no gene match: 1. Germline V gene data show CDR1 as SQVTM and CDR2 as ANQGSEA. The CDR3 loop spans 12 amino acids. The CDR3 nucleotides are TGCAGCGTTACAGGGGTCACCGGGGAGCTGTTTTTT. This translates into CSVTGVTGELFF.

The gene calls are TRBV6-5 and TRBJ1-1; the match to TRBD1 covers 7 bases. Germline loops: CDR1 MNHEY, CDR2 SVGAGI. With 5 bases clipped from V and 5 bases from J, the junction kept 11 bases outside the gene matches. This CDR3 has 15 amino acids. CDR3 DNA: TGTGCCAGCAGTACATACAGGGGATATGGTACTGAAGCTTTCTTT. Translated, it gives CASSTYRGYGTEAFF.

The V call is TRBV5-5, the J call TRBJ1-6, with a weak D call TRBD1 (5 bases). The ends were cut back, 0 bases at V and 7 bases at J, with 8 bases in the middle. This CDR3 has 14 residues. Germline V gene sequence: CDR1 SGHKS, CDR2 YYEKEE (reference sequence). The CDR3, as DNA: TGTGCCAGCAGCTTGGGACAGTTCAATTCACCCCTCCACTTT. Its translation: CASSLGQFNSPLHF.

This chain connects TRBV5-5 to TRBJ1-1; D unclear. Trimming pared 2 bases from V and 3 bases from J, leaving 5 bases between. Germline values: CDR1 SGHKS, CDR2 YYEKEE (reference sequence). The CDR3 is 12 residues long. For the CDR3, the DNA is TGTGCCAGCAGCTTCCGGGACACTGAAGCTTTCTTT. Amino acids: CASSFRDTEAFF.

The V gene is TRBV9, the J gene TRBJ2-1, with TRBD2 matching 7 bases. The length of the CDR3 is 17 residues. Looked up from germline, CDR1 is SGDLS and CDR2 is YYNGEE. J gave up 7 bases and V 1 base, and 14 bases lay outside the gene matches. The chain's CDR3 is CASSVKASGPPGNEQFF. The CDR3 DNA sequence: TGTGCCAGCAGCGTAAAGGCTAGCGGCCCCCCGGGGAATGAGCAGTTCTTC.

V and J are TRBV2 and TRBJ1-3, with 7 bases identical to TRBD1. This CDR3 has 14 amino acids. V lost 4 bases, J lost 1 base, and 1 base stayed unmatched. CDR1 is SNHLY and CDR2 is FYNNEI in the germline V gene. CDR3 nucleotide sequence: TGTGCCAGCAGTGGACAGGGATCTGGAAACACCATATATTTT. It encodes CASSGQGSGNTIYF.